The next 12 T cell receptor beta chains were all read from a single sample in a study of cytomegalovirus exposure and HLA in healthy donors (dated by TCRdb to the late 2010s). Library preparation used the immunoSEQ multiplex PCR assay. A mixture of 60 forward primers for TCR Vbeta segments and 13 reverse primers for TCR Jbeta segments was used in the multiplex PCR. What TCRdb holds here is the immuneACCESS table cut down to in-frame rearrangements. Part of the clones is not present; checked against another copy, under half of the missing clones reflect an unresolved V gene, and the others are unexplained. The sample yields about 150,000 clones; less than 90% were counted once. Roughly 6.2% of the sample comes from the top ten. The sequenced material came from PBMCs. The receptors originated from a male donor in good health and CMV-seropositive.

The chain uses TRBV29-1 and TRBJ2-7, with 10 bases identical to TRBD2. The CDR3 is 15 residues long. V lost 2 bases and J lost 2; bases outside the gene matches: 6. Germline loops: CDR1 SQVTM, CDR2 ANQGSEA. CDR3 residues: CSVEIAGGRPYEQYF. The CDR3 nucleotides read TGCAGCGTTGAAATAGCGGGGGGACGTCCCTACGAGCAGTACTTC.

The chain uses TRBV5-4 and TRBJ2-1; D unresolved. V was trimmed by 9 bases and J by 5 bases, leaving 12 bases between them. Germline V lookup: CDR1 SGHNT, CDR2 YYREEE (reference sequence). This CDR3 has 12 residues. The CDR3 here is CATVALNNEQFF. The CDR3 coding sequence is TGTGCCACGGTTGCGCTAAACAATGAGCAGTTCTTC.

This clone has a single count. This rearrangement joins TRBV28 to TRBJ1-1, with 10 positions matching TRBD1. The CDR3 spans 18 residues. Trimming at V came to 6 bases and at J to 0 bases, leaving 13 bases not matched to a gene. Looked up from germline, CDR1 is MDHEN and CDR2 is SYDVKM. The CDR3 reads CASRIEGTGDPMNTEAFF. The DNA of the CDR3 is TGTGCCAGCAGGATAGAAGGGACAGGGGATCCCATGAACACTGAAGCTTTCTTT.

The V and J genes are TRBV18 and TRBJ2-5, with D possibly TRBD1 on 6 matching bases. The germline V and J ends were trimmed by 6 bases and 0 bases, with 8 bases remaining between them. This CDR3 has 13 amino acids. The germline CDR1 and CDR2 sequences are KGHSH and LQKENI. CDR3 coding DNA: TGTGCCAGCTCTTACAGGGACCAAGAGACCCAGTACTTC. Residues: CASSYRDQETQYF.

This chain connects TRBV11-3 to TRBJ2-1, with 9 bases fitting TRBD1. This CDR3 has 19 amino acids. Germline V CDR1 and CDR2: SGHNT, YENEEA. The V segment lost 1 base and the J segment 4 bases; nucleotides outside the gene matches: 14. CDR3 amino acids: CASSLGRAQGDRAYNEQFF. CDR3 DNA: TGTGCCAGCAGCTTAGGGCGAGCACAGGGGGACAGGGCTTACAATGAGCAGTTCTTC.

The rearrangement joins TRBV27 to TRBJ2-1, with TRBD2 identical over 13 bases. The CDR3 has 16 residues. From germline, CDR1 is MNHEY and CDR2 SMNVEV (reference sequence). After removal of 5 bases from V and 9 bases from J, the junction contained 10 bases not matched to a gene. The CDR3 bases are TGTGCCAGCAGTCAGCCGGGACTAGCGGGATATAGTGAGCAGTTCTTC. It yields the protein CASSQPGLAGYSEQFF.

The V gene is TRBV29-1, the J gene TRBJ2-3, with 12 positions matching TRBD2. After removal of 6 bases from V and 4 bases from J, the junction contained 5 bases not matched to a gene. CDR1 is SQVTM and CDR2 is ANQGSEA in the germline V gene. CDR3 length: 14 residues. The CDR3 region has the DNA TGCAGCGTCGCTAGCGGGAGGGGGGCAGATACGCAGTATTTT. This gives the protein CSVASGRGADTQYF.

V gene TRBV13 combines with J gene TRBJ2-3; TRBD1 aligns across 10 bases. The junction had 8 bases not matched to a gene; V was cut back by 0 bases and J by 5 bases. This CDR3 region has 17 residues. Germline values: CDR1 PRHDT, CDR2 FYEKMQ (reference sequence). The CDR3 DNA is TGTGCCAGCAGCTTAGGGGGATCGACAGGGGGCAGAGATACGCAGTATTTT. Amino acids: CASSLGGSTGGRDTQYF.

About this clone: This sample also contains other DNA sequences that code for the same CDR3. V is TRBV7-2 and J is TRBJ1-5; 8 nucleotides match TRBD1. The CDR3 has 13 residues. Trimming cost V 4 bases and J 11 bases; bases outside gene matches: 7. Germline V CDR1 and CDR2: SGHTA, FQGNSA. CDR3 loop: CASSYYRGGSQHF. The CDR3 nucleotides are TGTGCCAGCAGCTATTACAGGGGGGGATCCCAGCATTTT. The full variable domain, completed using reference TRBV7-2 and TRBJ1-5, is GAGVSQSPSNKVTEKGKDVELRCDPISGHTALYWYRQSLGQGLEFLIYFQGNSAPDKSGLPSDRFSAERTGGSVSTLTIQRTQQEDSAVYLCASSYYRGGSQHFGDGTRLSIL.

About this clone itself: Mismatch with germline at one junction end may stem from a read error. In nucleotides, the CDR3 is TGTGCCAGCAGCCAAGACCGTCGGGGGTCAGGGTGGACCGGGGAGCTGCTTTTT. It specifies CASSQDRRGSGWTGELLF. This chain links TRBV14 with TRBJ2-2, with D possibly being TRBD2 (6 bases). Germline CDR1 reads SGHDN; CDR2 reads FVKESK. This CDR3 has 18 amino acids. The variable domain in full, completed from reference TRBV14 and TRBJ2-2, reads EAGVTQFPSHSVIEKGQTVTLRCDPISGHDNLYWYRRVMGKEIKFLLHFVKESKQDESGMPNNRFLAERTGGTYSTLKVQPAELEDSGVYFCASSQDRRGSGWTGELLFGEGSRLTVL.

This sequence joins TRBV30 and TRBJ1-1; a possible D gene is TRBD1 (5 bases). The CDR3 sequence is 14 residues long. V lost 4 bases and J lost 6, with 18 bases in between. CDR1 GTSNPN and CDR2 SVGIG come from the germline V gene (reference sequence). In DNA form, the CDR3 reads TGTGCCTGGATTAGCGGGGCCAGAATTGCTGAAGCTTTCTTT. It yields the protein CAWISGARIAEAFF.

CDR3 protein: CASSQGGRGKLFF. In DNA, the CDR3 is TGTGCCAGCAGCCAAGGGGGCAGAGGAAAACTGTTTTTT. The V gene is TRBV14, the J gene TRBJ1-4; possibly TRBD1 for D (5 bases). Germline V gene data show CDR1 as SGHDN and CDR2 as FVKESK. The CDR3 loop spans 13 amino acids. With 1 base removed from V and 10 bases from J, the gap between germline ends came to 10 bases.